This T cell receptor (beta chain) was retrieved from a study of blood T cells in healthy people across ages. Points from the study as a whole: PBMCs went unsorted, and a conclusive naive versus antigen-experienced comparison was therefore prevented.

With regard to this clonotype: Antigen specificity is unknown. Possible read error: a much larger clone is one base away.

It was with a sample-barcoded 5' primer and a J-beta primer mix that a second PCR of roughly 7 to 12 cycles was run. Each single sample gave us at least 2.5 million CDR3-containing paired-end reads. TCRdb re-called the 5' RACE reads through MiXCR, storing one row per CDR3 protein. The sample includes 750,000 to 950,000 distinct CDR3 sequences, almost 30% of them seen just once. Trimming pared 6 bases from V and 2 bases from J, leaving 13 bases between. The CDR3 is 14 amino acids. Investigators took roughly 10 milliliters of peripheral blood from every donor. A further study also used this sample, focusing on T cells of mothers and their children.

The TCR comes from a woman in her forties in good health. Input material: blood. The J gene is TRBJ1-1, the V gene TRBV12-3 or TRBV12-4; D is unresolved. CDR3 DNA sequence: TGTGCCAGCAGCTCTTCCTTACTAAACACTGAAGCTTTCTTT. Residues: CASSSSLLNTEAFF.